The clone carrying this TCR beta chain was observed a handful of times. The antigen is undetermined. Using its own MiXCR run on the 5' RACE reads, TCRdb lists one record per CDR3 protein. Seen here are around 150,000 distinct CDR3 sequences, around a tenth observed once, and the top ten hold 3.5% to 4%. V was pared by 3 bases and J by 7 bases, with 15 bases of the junction left unmatched. Germline assignment: CDR1 SGHTA and CDR2 FQGNSA. The CDR3 sequence is 17 residues long. These data belong to a study of T-cell memory formation after mild COVID-19. Turning to the study itself: The two donors had largely donor-specific TCR clusters.

Overall study results and limits: Clones that contracted from day 15 to 85 were balanced CD4/CD8, while later expanders leaned CD4+. Among contracting clones, CD4+ were mainly CM/EM and CD8+ enriched in EMRA.

The source is a man younger than 35 who had mild COVID-19 (a few samples of this study predate the infection). Cell type and time point are not known. The rearrangement uses TRBV7-2 and TRBJ1-2, with TRBD1 matching 9 bases. Sample: PBMCs or a T cell subset sorted from them (not recorded which). CDR3: CASSLGRPGQGVFGYTF. The CDR3, as DNA: TGTGCCAGCAGCTTGGGACGACCGGGACAGGGAGTCTTTGGCTACACCTTC. The full variable domain, completed using reference TRBV7-2 and TRBJ1-2, is GAGVSQSPSNKVTEKGKDVELRCDPISGHTALYWYRQSLGQGLEFLIYFQGNSAPDKSGLPSDRFSAERTGGSVSTLTIQRTQQEDSAVYLCASSLGRPGQGVFGYTFGSGTRLTVV.